A single sample is the source of the 29 T cell receptor beta chains below, sequenced in a study of lymphopenia after photon versus proton radiotherapy. Using immunoSEQ multiplex PCR, the repertoire was profiled, and TCRdb retains in-frame clones only, with some absent. The profile covers roughly 30,000 clones, with about 94% appearing a single time and about 0.66% taken by the ten largest. The sequences come from peripheral blood, collected from a patient treated with photon-based radiotherapy. The receptor source for this set is a woman aged 45-60 years with cholangiocarcinoma.

This chain links TRBV6-5 with TRBJ1-2; 7 nucleotides match TRBD1. The CDR3 is 13 amino acids. Per the germline V gene, CDR1 is MNHEY and CDR2 is SVGAGI. V was clipped by 5 bases and J by 7 bases; unmatched bases: 7. This chain's CDR3 is CASSNRGGSGYTF. Written as DNA, the CDR3 is TGTGCCAGCAGTAACAGGGGCGGCTCTGGCTACACCTTC.

This clone is a singleton in its sample. The J gene is TRBJ2-7, the V gene TRBV11-2; TRBD1 aligns across 9 bases. After removal of 5 bases from V and 1 base from J, the junction contained 9 bases not matched to a gene. The germline gives CDR1 SGHAT, CDR2 FQNNGV. The CDR3 runs 16 residues. CDR3: CASSPLGGTGSYEQYF. Here the CDR3 DNA reads TGTGCCAGCAGCCCCCTGGGGGGGACAGGGTCCTACGAGCAGTACTTC.

The chain has TRBV30 and TRBJ1-1; D remains ambiguous. Trimming left V 1 base short and J 1 base short, with 10 bases between. From germline, CDR1 is GTSNPN and CDR2 SVGIG (reference sequence). This CDR3 region has 14 residues. CDR3 sequence: CAWSGPTENTEAFF. CDR3 bases: TGTGCCTGGAGTGGGCCAACCGAGAACACTGAAGCTTTCTTT. Combining the CDR3 with reference TRBV30 and TRBJ1-1 gives the whole variable domain SQTIHQWPATLVQPVGSPLSLECTVEGTSNPNLYWYRQAAGRGLQLLFYSVGIGQISSEVPQNLSASRPQDRQFILSSKKLLLSDSGFYLCAWSGPTENTEAFFGQGTRLTVV.

This rearrangement joins TRBV4-3 to TRBJ1-1; 7 positions agree with TRBD1. Trimming at V came to 2 bases and at J to 3 bases, leaving 6 bases not matched to a gene. The CDR3 is 15 amino acids. CDR1 is LGHNA, CDR2 YSLEER, per germline. In DNA, the CDR3 is TGCGCCAGCAGCCAAACACAGGGGCGGTACACTGAAGCTTTCTTT. This translates into CASSQTQGRYTEAFF.

This clone was recorded a few times. This chain connects TRBV10-3 to TRBJ1-1; the D is unclear. The CDR3 consists of 14 residues. The germline V and J ends were trimmed by 4 bases and 2 bases, with 11 bases remaining between them. Germline CDR1 ENHRY, CDR2 SYGVKD. CDR3 nucleotides: TGTGCCATCAGTGCAGGATACCAAAACACTGAAGCTTTCTTT. This gives the protein CAISAGYQNTEAFF.

The chain carries TRBV7-2 and TRBJ2-7, with D unresolved. Germline lookup yields CDR1 SGHTA and CDR2 FQGNSA. This CDR3 comprises 12 residues. V was clipped by 2 bases and J by 3 bases, with 5 bases between them. CDR3 DNA sequence: TGTGCCAGCAGCTTAAGAGGCTACGAGCAGTACTTC. Its translation is CASSLRGYEQYF.

The V and J genes are TRBV9 and TRBJ2-2; TRBD1 is a possible D gene (5 bases). The CDR3 is 15 amino acids. Between the trimmed V and J ends, which lost 6 bases and 5 bases, there was a span of 17 bases. Germline-derived CDR1 and CDR2 are SGDLS and YYNGEE. The CDR3 bases are TGTGCCAGCAATAATATTCCGCAGGGAACCGGGGAGCTGTTTTTT. Amino acids: CASNNIPQGTGELFF. The full variable domain, its missing parts supplied by reference TRBV9 and TRBJ2-2, is DSGVTQTPKHLITATGQRVTLRCSPRSGDLSVYWYQQSLDQGLQFLIQYYNGEERAKGNILERFSAQQFPDLHSELNLSSLELGDSALYFCASNNIPQGTGELFFGEGSRLTVL.

The V gene is TRBV19, the J gene TRBJ1-5; the D gene is possibly TRBD1 (5 bases). V lost 2 bases to trimming and J lost 5 bases, with 10 bases between them. Germline CDR1 and CDR2: LNHDA and SQIVND (reference sequence). The CDR3 is made up of 14 amino acids. CDR3 nucleotide sequence: TGTGCCAGTAGTATAATGGGGGAAGATCAGCCCCAGCATTTT. Residues: CASSIMGEDQPQHF.

The CDR3: CASRLAEYNEQFF. DNA for the CDR3: TGCGCCAGCAGGCTAGCGGAGTACAATGAGCAGTTCTTC. The V gene is TRBV5-1, the J gene TRBJ2-1, with 7 bases identical to TRBD2. Germline CDR1 and CDR2: SGHRS and YFSETQ. The ends lost 5 bases at V and 4 bases at J; junction bases unmatched: 3. CDR3 size: 13 residues.

J is TRBJ1-5 and V is TRBV5-8; 8 nucleotides agree with TRBD1. The CDR3 is made up of 15 amino acids. The trim removed 4 bases at V and 4 bases at J, leaving 7 bases unmatched. Germline CDR1 reads SGHTS; CDR2 reads YDEGEE. The DNA for the CDR3 is TGTGCCAGCAGCCTTGACAGGGGTCGGAATCAGCCCCAGCATTTT. The encoded protein is CASSLDRGRNQPQHF.

This clone has just a few counts. The chain couples TRBV2 to TRBJ1-6; D is undetermined. V was cut by 7 bases and J by 7 bases, with 11 bases left in between. The CDR3 has 13 residues. CDR1 SNHLY and CDR2 FYNNEI come from the germline V gene. CDR3 region: CASIRAVNSPLHF. CDR3 in DNA: TGTGCCAGCATAAGGGCCGTGAATTCACCCCTCCACTTT.

This clone was observed once. The V call is TRBV6-1, the J call TRBJ1-1; D unresolved. V gave up 3 bases and J gave up 0 bases, with 5 bases separating them. The CDR3 runs 13 residues. Germline-derived CDR1 and CDR2 are MNHNS and SASEGT. CDR3 amino acids: CASSDYMNTEAFF. CDR3 nucleotides: TGTGCCAGCAGTGACTACATGAACACTGAAGCTTTCTTT.

This clone was picked up a small number of times. The genes are TRBV19 and TRBJ1-2; unclear D gene. The CDR3 has 12 residues. Germline CDR1 and CDR2: LNHDA and SQIVND (reference sequence). V lost 5 bases to trimming and J lost 8 bases, with 12 bases between them. CDR3: CASSHGREGYTF. The CDR3 bases are TGTGCCAGTAGTCACGGGAGGGAGGGCTACACCTTC.

This chain links TRBV19 with TRBJ1-2, with 7 bases identical to TRBD1. Germline CDR1 LNHDA, CDR2 SQIVND (reference sequence). The J segment lost 4 bases and the V segment lost 3 bases, leaving 11 bases of the junction unmatched. There are 16 residues in the CDR3. In DNA form, the CDR3 reads TGTGCCAGTAGTATTGCCGGACAGGCTGTAGGCTATGGCTACACCTTC. The encoded protein is CASSIAGQAVGYGYTF.

A single count supports this clone. This sequence joins TRBV27 and TRBJ2-7; a weak D match, TRBD1 (5 bases). Germline V gene lookup returns CDR1 MNHEY and CDR2 SMNVEV (reference sequence). V lost 1 base to trimming and J lost 2 bases, with 6 bases between them. The CDR3 totals 13 residues. The CDR3: CASSLWGPYEQYF. DNA of the CDR3: TGTGCCAGCAGTTTATGGGGCCCCTACGAGCAGTACTTC.

This sequence joins TRBV29-1 and TRBJ1-1; the D gene is possibly TRBD1 (6 bases). The CDR3 is 12 residues long. The germline CDR1 and CDR2 sequences are SQVTM and ANQGSEA. Trimming stripped 3 bases from V and 4 bases from J, with 9 bases between. As DNA, the CDR3 is TGCAGCGTTGACGCAGGGGTCACTGAAGCTTTCTTT. It yields the protein CSVDAGVTEAFF. Full variable domain (missing parts from reference TRBV29-1 and TRBJ1-1): SAVISQKPSRDICQRGTSLTIQCQVDSQVTMMFWYRQQPGQSLTLIATANQGSEATYESGFVIDKFPISRPNLTFSTLTVSNMSPEDSSIYLCSVDAGVTEAFFGQGTRLTVV.

The chain has TRBV5-6 and TRBJ1-5, with 7 bases fitting TRBD1. V shed 4 bases and J 6 bases; nucleotides not matched to a gene: 16. CDR3 length equals 17 residues. CDR1 and CDR2 (germline): SGHDT, YYEEEE. The CDR3 sequence is CASSHRGIQGPGQPQHF. CDR3 bases: TGTGCCAGCAGCCACCGGGGAATACAGGGGCCGGGTCAGCCCCAGCATTTT.

This clone was found a few times. The chain has TRBV7-9 and TRBJ2-3; the D is unclear. V was clipped by 3 bases and J by 2 bases, with 6 bases between them. CDR3 length: 13 residues. Germline CDR1 is SEHNR and CDR2 is FQNEAQ (reference sequence). The CDR3 spells CASSFQNTDTQYF. The CDR3 region has the DNA TGTGCCAGCAGCTTTCAGAACACAGATACGCAGTATTTT.

This chain connects TRBV5-1 to TRBJ1-6; D is uncertain. The length of the CDR3 is 14 residues. Trimming took 3 bases from V and 5 from J, leaving 9 bases between them. The germline CDR1 and CDR2 sequences are SGHRS and YFSETQ. In DNA form, the CDR3 reads TGCGCCAGCAGCTCCCGGGCCGATAATTCACCCCTCCACTTT. It is translated as CASSSRADNSPLHF.

The CDR3: CASSQRGIGSSYNEQFF. CDR3 nucleotide sequence: TGCGCCAGCAGCCAAAGAGGGATAGGGAGCTCCTACAATGAGCAGTTCTTC. The chain joins TRBV4-3 to TRBJ2-1; TRBD2 might be the D (5 bases). The germline V and J ends were trimmed by 2 bases and 0 bases, with 14 bases remaining between them. Germline CDR1 is LGHNA and CDR2 is YSLEER. The CDR3 spans 17 residues.

The chain carries TRBV2 and TRBJ1-6; D unresolved. Germline V lookup: CDR1 SNHLY, CDR2 FYNNEI. The CDR3 is 16 residues long. V was pared by 5 bases and J by 0 bases, with 11 bases between. The CDR3 nucleotides are TGTGCCAGCAGTATCGACCGCGCCTCCTATAATTCACCCCTCCACTTT. Protein product: CASSIDRASYNSPLHF.

This sequence joins TRBV7-2 and TRBJ1-1; no definite D call. Germline CDR1 and CDR2: SGHTA and FQGNSA. V was cut by 0 bases and J by 7 bases, with 6 bases left in between. CDR3 size: 12 residues. Here the CDR3 DNA reads TGTGCCAGCAGCTTAGCGCACCTTGAAGCTTTCTTT. Its protein product is CASSLAHLEAFF.

The gene calls are TRBV6-6 and TRBJ1-1; D may be TRBD1 (5 bases). The CDR3 covers 12 residues. Trimming left V 5 bases short and J 1 base short, with 5 bases between. Germline V gene lookup returns CDR1 MNHNY and CDR2 SVGAGI (reference sequence). CDR3 region: CASSGGNTEAFF. The DNA of the CDR3 is TGTGCCAGCAGTGGGGGGAACACTGAAGCTTTCTTT.

This clone was counted a single time. The chain couples TRBV7-2 to TRBJ1-6; TRBD1 might be the D (6 bases). Germline loops: CDR1 SGHTA, CDR2 FQGNSA. V lost 1 base to trimming and J lost 6 bases, with 10 bases between them. The CDR3 extends over 15 amino acids. CDR3 coding DNA: TGTGCCAGCAGCTTAGGAACAGGGCTTAATTCACCCCTCCACTTT. It specifies CASSLGTGLNSPLHF. The full variable domain, with the rest looked up from reference TRBV7-2 and TRBJ1-6, is GAGVSQSPSNKVTEKGKDVELRCDPISGHTALYWYRQSLGQGLEFLIYFQGNSAPDKSGLPSDRFSAERTGGSVSTLTIQRTQQEDSAVYLCASSLGTGLNSPLHFGNGTRLTVT.

The chain couples TRBV10-3 to TRBJ1-5; D is undetermined. With 0 bases removed from V and 6 bases from J, the gap between germline ends came to 12 bases. The CDR3 spans 15 residues. Germline CDR1 reads ENHRY; CDR2 reads SYGVKD. CDR3 residues: CAISESFGEGQPQHF. DNA for the CDR3: TGTGCCATCAGTGAGTCTTTCGGTGAGGGTCAGCCCCAGCATTTT.

The chain couples TRBV7-6 to TRBJ2-1; no clear D gene. The CDR3 spans 14 residues. Germline V lookup: CDR1 SGHVS, CDR2 FNYEAQ. V was trimmed by 5 bases and J by 4 bases, leaving 12 bases between them. The CDR3 nucleotides read TGTGCCAGCAGCCCAAGTCATCTATACAATGAGCAGTTCTTC. It is translated as CASSPSHLYNEQFF.

The V and J genes are TRBV18 and TRBJ1-1; possible D gene TRBD1, 5 bases. V was clipped by 3 bases and J by 1 base, with 9 bases between them. The CDR3 runs to 14 residues. CDR1 KGHSH and CDR2 LQKENI come from the germline V gene. The CDR3 loop reads CASSPTGGNTEAFF. The DNA for the CDR3 is TGTGCCAGCTCACCTACGGGGGGGAACACTGAAGCTTTCTTT.

The chain has TRBV10-3 and TRBJ2-3, with D unclear. Germline V gene lookup returns CDR1 ENHRY and CDR2 SYGVKD. This CDR3 region has 14 residues. V was trimmed by 0 bases and J by 5 bases, leaving 9 bases between them. The chain's CDR3 is CAISESRGEDTQYF. The CDR3 DNA follows: TGTGCCATCAGTGAGTCGAGAGGCGAAGATACGCAGTATTTT.

The chain recombines TRBV27 with TRBJ1-1, with D unresolved. The CDR3 has 13 residues. The germline gives CDR1 MNHEY, CDR2 SMNVEV (reference sequence). V shed 6 bases and J shed 1 base, with 9 bases lying between them. The CDR3 DNA sequence: TGTGCCAGCAGCCTGACGGAGAACACTGAAGCTTTCTTT. It encodes CASSLTENTEAFF.